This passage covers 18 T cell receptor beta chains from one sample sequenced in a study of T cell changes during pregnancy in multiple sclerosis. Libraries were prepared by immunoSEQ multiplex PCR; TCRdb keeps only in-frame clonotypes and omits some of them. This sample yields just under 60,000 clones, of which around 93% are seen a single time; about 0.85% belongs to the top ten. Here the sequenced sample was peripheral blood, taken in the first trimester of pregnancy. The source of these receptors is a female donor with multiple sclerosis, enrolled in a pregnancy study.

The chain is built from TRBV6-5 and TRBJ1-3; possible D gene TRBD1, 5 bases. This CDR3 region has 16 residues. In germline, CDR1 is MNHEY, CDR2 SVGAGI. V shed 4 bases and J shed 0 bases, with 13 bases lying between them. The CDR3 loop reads CASSSTEPGSGNTIYF. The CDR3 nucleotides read TGTGCCAGCAGTTCGACAGAACCCGGCTCTGGAAACACCATATATTTT.

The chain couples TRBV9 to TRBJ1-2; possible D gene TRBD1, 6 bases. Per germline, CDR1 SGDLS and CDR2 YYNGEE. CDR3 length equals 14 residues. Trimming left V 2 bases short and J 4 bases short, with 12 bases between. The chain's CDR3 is CASSVSGQTYGYTF. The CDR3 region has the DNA TGTGCCAGCAGCGTCTCGGGACAAACCTATGGCTACACCTTC. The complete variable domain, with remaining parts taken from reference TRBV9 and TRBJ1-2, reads DSGVTQTPKHLITATGQRVTLRCSPRSGDLSVYWYQQSLDQGLQFLIQYYNGEERAKGNILERFSAQQFPDLHSELNLSSLELGDSALYFCASSVSGQTYGYTFGSGTRLTVV.

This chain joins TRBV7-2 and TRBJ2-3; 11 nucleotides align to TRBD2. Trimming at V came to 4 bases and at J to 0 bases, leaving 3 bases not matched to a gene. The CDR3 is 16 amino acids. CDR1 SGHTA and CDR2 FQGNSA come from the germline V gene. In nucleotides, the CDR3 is TGTGCCAGCAGCTCACTAGCGGGGGAAAGCACAGATACGCAGTATTTT. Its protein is CASSSLAGESTDTQYF.

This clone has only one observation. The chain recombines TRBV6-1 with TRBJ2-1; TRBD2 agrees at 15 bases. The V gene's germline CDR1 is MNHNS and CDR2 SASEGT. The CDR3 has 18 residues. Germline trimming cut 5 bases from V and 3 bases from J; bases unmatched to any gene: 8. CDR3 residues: CASSKGLAGGPGYNEQFF. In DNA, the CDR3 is TGTGCCAGCAGTAAAGGACTAGCGGGGGGGCCCGGCTACAATGAGCAGTTCTTC.

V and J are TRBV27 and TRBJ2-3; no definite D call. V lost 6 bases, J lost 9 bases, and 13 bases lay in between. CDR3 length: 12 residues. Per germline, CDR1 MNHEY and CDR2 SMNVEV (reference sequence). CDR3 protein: CASRLQHGTQYF. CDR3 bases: TGTGCCAGCAGACTTCAGCACGGGACGCAGTATTTT.

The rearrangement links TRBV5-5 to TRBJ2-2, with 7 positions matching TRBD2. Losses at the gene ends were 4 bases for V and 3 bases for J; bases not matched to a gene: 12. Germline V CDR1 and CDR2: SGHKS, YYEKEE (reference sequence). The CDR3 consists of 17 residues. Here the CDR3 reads CASSPNLVLADTGELFF. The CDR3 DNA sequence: TGTGCCAGCAGCCCCAATTTAGTCCTAGCGGACACCGGGGAGCTGTTTTTT. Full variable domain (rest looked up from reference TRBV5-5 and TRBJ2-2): DAGVTQSPTHLIKTRGQQVTLRCSPISGHKSVSWYQQVLGQGPQFIFQYYEKEERGRGNFPDRFSARQFPNYSSELNVNALLLGDSALYLCASSPNLVLADTGELFFGEGSRLTVL.

The CDR3 DNA reads as TGTGCCAGCTCACCAAATGGAGGGCACTATGGCTACACCTTC. Translation: CASSPNGGHYGYTF. This chain joins TRBV18 and TRBJ1-2, with D unclear. Looked up from germline, CDR1 is KGHSH and CDR2 is LQKENI. The CDR3 sequence is 14 residues long. The V gene lost 2 bases and the J gene lost 3 bases, with 10 bases spanning the gap.

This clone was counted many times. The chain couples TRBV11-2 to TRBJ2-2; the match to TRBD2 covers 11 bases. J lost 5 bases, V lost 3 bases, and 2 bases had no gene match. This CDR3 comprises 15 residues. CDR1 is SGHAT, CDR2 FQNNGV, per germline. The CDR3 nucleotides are TGTGCCAGCAGCTTTCTAGCGGGGGGAACCGGGGAGCTGTTTTTT. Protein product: CASSFLAGGTGELFF.

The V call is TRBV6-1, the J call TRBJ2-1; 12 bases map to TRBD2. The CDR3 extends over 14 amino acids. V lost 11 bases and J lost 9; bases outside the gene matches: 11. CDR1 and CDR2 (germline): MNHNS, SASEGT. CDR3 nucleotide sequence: TGTGCCGGGAGGCCTAGCGGGGGGGTGGGTGAGCAGTTCTTC. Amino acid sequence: CAGRPSGGVGEQFF.

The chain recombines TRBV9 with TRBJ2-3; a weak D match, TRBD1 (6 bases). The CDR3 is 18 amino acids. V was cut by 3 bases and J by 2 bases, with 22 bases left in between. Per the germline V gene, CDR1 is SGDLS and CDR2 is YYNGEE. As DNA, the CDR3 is TGTGCCAGCAGCGGGGGCCATCCTAAAGGGGGTATCACAGATACGCAGTATTTT. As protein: CASSGGHPKGGITDTQYF.

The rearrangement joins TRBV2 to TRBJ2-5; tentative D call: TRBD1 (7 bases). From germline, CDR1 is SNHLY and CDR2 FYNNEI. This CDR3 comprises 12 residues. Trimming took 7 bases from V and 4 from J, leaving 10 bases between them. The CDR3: CASTQGGETQYF. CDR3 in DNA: TGTGCCAGCACCCAGGGGGGAGAGACCCAGTACTTC. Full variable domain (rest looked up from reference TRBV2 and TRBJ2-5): EPEVTQTPSHQVTQMGQEVILRCVPISNHLYFYWYRQILGQKVEFLVSFYNNEISEKSEIFDDQFSVERPDGSNFTLKIRSTKLEDSAMYFCASTQGGETQYFGPGTRLLVL.

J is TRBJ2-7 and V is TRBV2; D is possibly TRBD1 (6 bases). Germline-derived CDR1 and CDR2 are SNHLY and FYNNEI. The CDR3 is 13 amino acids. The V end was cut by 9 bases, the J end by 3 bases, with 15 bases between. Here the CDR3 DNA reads TGTGCCAGTACAGGGATGGGATTCTACGAGCAGTACTTC. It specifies CASTGMGFYEQYF.

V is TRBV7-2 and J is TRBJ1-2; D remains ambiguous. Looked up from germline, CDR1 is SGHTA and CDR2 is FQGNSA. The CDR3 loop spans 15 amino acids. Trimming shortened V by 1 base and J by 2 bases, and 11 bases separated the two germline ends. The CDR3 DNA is TGTGCCAGCAGCTTAGGTTCGCGTGAAAACTATGGCTACACCTTC. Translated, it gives CASSLGSRENYGYTF.

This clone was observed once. The CDR3 protein is CASSPITQGEAFF. The DNA for the CDR3 is TGTGCCAGCAGCCCGATCACCCAGGGGGAAGCTTTCTTT. The chain carries TRBV11-1 and TRBJ1-1; tentative D call: TRBD1 (6 bases). CDR1 is SGHAT, CDR2 FQDESV, per germline (reference sequence). This CDR3 contains 13 residues. V was trimmed by 5 bases and J by 8 bases, leaving 15 bases between them.

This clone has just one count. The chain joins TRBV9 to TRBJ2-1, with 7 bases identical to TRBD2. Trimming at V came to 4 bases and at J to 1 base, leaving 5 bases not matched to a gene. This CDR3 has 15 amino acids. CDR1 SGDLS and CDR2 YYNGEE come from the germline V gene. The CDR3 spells CASSPRTRSYNEQFF. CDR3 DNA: TGTGCCAGCAGCCCCCGGACTAGGTCCTACAATGAGCAGTTCTTC.

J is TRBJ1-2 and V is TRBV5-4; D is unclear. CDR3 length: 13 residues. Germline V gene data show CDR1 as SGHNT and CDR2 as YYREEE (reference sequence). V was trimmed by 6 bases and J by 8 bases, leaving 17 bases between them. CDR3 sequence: CASTERRDRGYTF. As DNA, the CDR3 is TGTGCCAGCACCGAACGACGGGATCGGGGCTACACCTTC.

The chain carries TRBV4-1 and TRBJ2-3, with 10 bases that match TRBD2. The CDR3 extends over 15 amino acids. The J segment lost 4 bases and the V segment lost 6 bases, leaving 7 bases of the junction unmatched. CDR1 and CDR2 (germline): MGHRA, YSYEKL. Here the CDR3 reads CASSLPGLASDTQYF. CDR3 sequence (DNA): TGCGCCAGCAGTCTCCCGGGACTAGCGTCAGATACGCAGTATTTT.

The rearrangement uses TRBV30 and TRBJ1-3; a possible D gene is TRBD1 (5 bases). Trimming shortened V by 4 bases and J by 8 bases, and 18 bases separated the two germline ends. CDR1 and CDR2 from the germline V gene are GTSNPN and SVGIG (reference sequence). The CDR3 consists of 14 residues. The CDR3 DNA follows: TGTGCCTGGATCTCCGTGGGGCGGAGGGACACCATATATTTT. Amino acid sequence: CAWISVGRRDTIYF.